What follows describes a single TCR beta chain. Its antigen is not known. The sample belongs to a study of cytomegalovirus exposure and HLA in healthy donors. Study-wide context: In a later analysis, it was reported that the approximately 110 validation repertoires had been produced on the same platform as the 670 or so repertoires belonging to the first cohort. The study, taken as a whole, reports: Investigators reported 164 TCR beta chains as tied to cytomegalovirus. There were a few CMV-associated chains whose specificity for CMV antigens was confirmed in vitro.

The method was immunoSEQ multiplex PCR; TCRdb's version includes in-frame clones alone and lacks a portion of them. The sample carries 60,000 or so clones, about 90% recorded once. CDR1 MDHEN and CDR2 SYDVKM come from the germline V gene. The CDR3 has 15 residues. The ends lost 4 bases at V and 5 bases at J; junction bases unmatched: 8. The clonotype originates from a young woman in good health and CMV-seronegative. Sequenced input: PBMCs. The gene calls are TRBV28 and TRBJ2-1, with 7 bases aligning to TRBD2. CDR3: CASSSAGDLNNEQFF. CDR3 nucleotide sequence: TGTGCCAGCAGTTCCGCGGGGGATTTGAACAATGAGCAGTTCTTC.